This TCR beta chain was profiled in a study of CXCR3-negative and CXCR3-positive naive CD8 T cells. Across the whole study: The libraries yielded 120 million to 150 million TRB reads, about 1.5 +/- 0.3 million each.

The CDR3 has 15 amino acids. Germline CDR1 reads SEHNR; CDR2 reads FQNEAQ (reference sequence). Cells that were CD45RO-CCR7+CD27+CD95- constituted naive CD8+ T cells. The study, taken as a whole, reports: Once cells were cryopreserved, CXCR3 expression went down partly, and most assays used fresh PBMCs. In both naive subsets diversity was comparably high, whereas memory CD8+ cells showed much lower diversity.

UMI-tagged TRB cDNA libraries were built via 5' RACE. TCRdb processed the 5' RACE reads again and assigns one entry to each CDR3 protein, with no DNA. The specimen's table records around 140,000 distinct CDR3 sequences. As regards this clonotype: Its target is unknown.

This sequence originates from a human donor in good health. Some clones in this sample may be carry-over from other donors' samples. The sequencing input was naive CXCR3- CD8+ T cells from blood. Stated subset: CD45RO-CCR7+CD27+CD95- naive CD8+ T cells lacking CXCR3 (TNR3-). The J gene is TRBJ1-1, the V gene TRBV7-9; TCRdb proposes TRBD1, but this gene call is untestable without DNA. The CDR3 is CASSLVTGENTEAFF.